The sequence of this T cell receptor beta chain was determined in a study of CD8 T cells in Susac syndrome. Findings of the study overall: The TCR sequencing and HLA analysis in the study involved a relatively small number of individuals, as the study acknowledged.

The multiple sclerosis controls comprised treatment-naive patients whose relapsing-remitting disease was stable or active. This clonotype was observed a single time. The target antigen is unknown. Germline-derived CDR1 and CDR2 are SGHDT and YYEEEE. The CDR3 is 14 amino acids. V shed 2 bases and J shed 2 bases, with 10 bases lying between them. Random hexamers served to reverse transcribe roughly 0.5 to 1 ug RNA. Across 54 Vbeta and 13 Jbeta, immunoSEQ multiplex PCR amplified TCR beta CDR3. TCRdb redid the calling of the immunoSEQ multiplex PCR reads with MiXCR, one entry per CDR3 protein. The sample has more than 250,000 distinct CDR3 sequences, roughly 94% seen once.

The specimen sequenced was CD4+ T cells from PBMCs. The TCR was taken from a human donor with multiple sclerosis. This sequence joins TRBV5-6 and TRBJ1-2, with D maybe TRBD1 (5 bases). The DNA for the CDR3 is TGTGCCAGCAGCTTCCAGGGCCAAAACTATGGCTACACCTTC. Encoded protein: CASSFQGQNYGYTF.